These T cell receptor beta chains were read from a single sample in a study of cytomegalovirus exposure and HLA in healthy donors. Data came from immunoSEQ multiplex PCR; TCRdb stores just in-frame clones and leaves some out. The sample has under 110,000 clones, approximately 70% seen once. The sequencing input was PBMCs. These receptors were obtained from a boy aged 5-17 years in good health and CMV-seronegative. Both conserved end residues are part of each CDR3. The order of the fields is J gene, V gene, CDR3 length, CDR3 protein.

TRBJ2-5 | TRBV7-9 | 14 | CASSPRQGGETQYF
TRBJ2-3 | TRBV7-9 | 16 | CASSSWTSANADTQYF
TRBJ2-1 | TRBV5-1 | 14 | CASSSGFFYNEQFF
TRBJ1-1 | TRBV13 | 12 | CASSRTREEAFF
TRBJ1-2 | TRBV7-9 | 14 | CASSFGDSNYGYTF
TRBJ2-7 | TRBV5-1 | 14 | CASTWTRGSYEQYF
TRBJ2-2 | TRBV5-6 | 14 | CASSSWSETGELFF
TRBJ1-5 | TRBV9 | 14 | CASSEGGVGQPQHF
TRBJ1-5 | TRBV4-1 | 15 | CASSQDADSNQPQHF
TRBJ2-2 | TRBV9 | 14 | CASSVAGGPGELFF
TRBJ1-1 | TRBV2 | 14 | CASSENYMTAKAFF
TRBJ2-7 | TRBV4-1 | 15 | CASSHVTQGAYEQYF
TRBJ2-6 | TRBV28 | 15 | CASSSGATGANVLTF
TRBJ2-7 | TRBV9 | 15 | CASSQGLAATYEQYF
TRBJ2-2 | TRBV25-1 | 13 | CASSSLATGELFF
TRBJ1-1 | TRBV28 | 11 | CASSYQNAAFF
TRBJ1-4 | TRBV29-1 | 13 | CSVVTGNNEKLFF
TRBJ2-7 | TRBV19 | 13 | CASSDRVTSEQYF
TRBJ1-5 | TRBV30 | 13 | CAWAGGGNQPQHF
TRBJ1-3 | TRBV5-6 | 15 | CASSLEWGAGNTIYF
TRBJ2-7 | TRBV25-1 | 13 | CASSRFQTYEQYF
TRBJ1-3 | TRBV10-1 | 16 | CASRGTGRSSGNTIYF
TRBJ2-1 | TRBV9 | 13 | CASSVGSYNEQFF
TRBJ2-7 | TRBV6-6 | 14 | CASSYSRHTYEQYF
TRBJ1-5 | TRBV6-1 | 15 | CASTLGALANQPQHF
TRBJ2-2 | TRBV2 | 15 | CASTEGTTRTGELFF
TRBJ1-5 | TRBV19 | 13 | CASSHRGSQPQHF
TRBJ2-5 | TRBV2 | 13 | CASSERGLETQYF
TRBJ2-7 | TRBV5-1 | 16 | CASSGCLRGCPHEQYF
TRBJ1-1 | TRBV30 | 11 | CAWSPSGMAFF
TRBJ1-4 | TRBV5-8 | 13 | CASSHRVGEKLFF
TRBJ1-6 | TRBV30 | 14 | CAWRPGQANSPLHF
TRBJ1-1 | TRBV19 | 15 | CASSIDDTGNTEAFF
TRBJ2-6 | TRBV18 | 17 | CASSPVPRGPGANVLTF
TRBJ2-1 | TRBV4-1 | 17 | CASSQGRLAGVSDEQFF
TRBJ2-1 | TRBV5-1 | 15 | CASSLTSGSANEQFF
TRBJ2-7 | TRBV13 | 15 | CASSLGLVVLYEQYF
TRBJ2-3 | TRBV6-6 | 14 | CASTSGTSKDTQYF
TRBJ1-1 | TRBV28 | 15 | CASSLPQGMNTEAFF
TRBJ1-1 | TRBV5-1 | 14 | CASSNTGLWAEAFF
TRBJ1-1 | TRBV5-4 | 13 | CASSSGRDTEAFF
TRBJ2-7 | TRBV6-1 | 10 | CASSYGEQYF
TRBJ2-7 | TRBV7-7 | 16 | CASSLEWRPGSYEQYF
TRBJ2-7 | TRBV28 | 16 | CASSPPGGGSSYEQYF
TRBJ2-3 | TRBV5-6 | 17 | CASSLVRGGTNADTQYF
TRBJ2-7 | TRBV7-2 | 15 | CASSLLGQGSYEQYF
TRBJ1-1 | TRBV5-1 | 14 | CASSSTGGVAEAFF
TRBJ1-5 | TRBV5-1 | 14 | CASSLAGSNQPQHF
TRBJ2-6 | TRBV19 | 18 | CASTMDRGLGSGANVLTF
TRBJ2-5 | TRBV30 | 13 | CAWSVVRQETQYF
TRBJ1-2 | TRBV2 | 16 | CASSPGGEEANYGYTF
TRBJ2-1 | TRBV30 | 14 | CAWGSGGLYNEQFF